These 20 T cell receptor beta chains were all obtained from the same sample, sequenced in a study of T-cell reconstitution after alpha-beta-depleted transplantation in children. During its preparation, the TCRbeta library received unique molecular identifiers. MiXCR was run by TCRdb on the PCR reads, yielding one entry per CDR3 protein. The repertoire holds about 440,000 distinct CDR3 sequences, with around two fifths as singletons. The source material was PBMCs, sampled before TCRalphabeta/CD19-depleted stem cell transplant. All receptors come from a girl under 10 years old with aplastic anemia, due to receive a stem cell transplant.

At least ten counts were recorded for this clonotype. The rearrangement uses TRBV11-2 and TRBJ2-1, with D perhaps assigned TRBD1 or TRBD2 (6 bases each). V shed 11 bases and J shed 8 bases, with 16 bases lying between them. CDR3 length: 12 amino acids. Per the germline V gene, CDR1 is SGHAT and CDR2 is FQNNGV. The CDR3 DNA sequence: TGTGCCGGGGGCGGGGTGGGACATGAGCAGTTCTTC. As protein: CAGGGVGHEQFF.

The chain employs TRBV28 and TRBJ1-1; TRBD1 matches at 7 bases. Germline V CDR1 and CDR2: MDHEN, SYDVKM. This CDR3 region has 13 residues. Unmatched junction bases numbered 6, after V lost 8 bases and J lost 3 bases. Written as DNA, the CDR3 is TGTGCCAGCGGGTCGGACAGGTACACTGAAGCTTTCTTT. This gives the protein CASGSDRYTEAFF.

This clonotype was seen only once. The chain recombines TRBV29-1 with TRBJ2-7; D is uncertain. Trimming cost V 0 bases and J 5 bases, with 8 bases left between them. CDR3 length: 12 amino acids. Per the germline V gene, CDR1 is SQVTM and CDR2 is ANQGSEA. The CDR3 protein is CSVEDLGNEQYF. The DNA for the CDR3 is TGCAGCGTTGAAGATCTCGGCAACGAGCAGTACTTC.

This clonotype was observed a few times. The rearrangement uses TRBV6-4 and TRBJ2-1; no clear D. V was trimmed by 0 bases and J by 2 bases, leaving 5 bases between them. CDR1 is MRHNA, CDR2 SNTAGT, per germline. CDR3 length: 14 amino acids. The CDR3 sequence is CASSDSGPYNEQFF. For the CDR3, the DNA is TGTGCCAGCAGTGACTCTGGCCCCTACAATGAGCAGTTCTTC.

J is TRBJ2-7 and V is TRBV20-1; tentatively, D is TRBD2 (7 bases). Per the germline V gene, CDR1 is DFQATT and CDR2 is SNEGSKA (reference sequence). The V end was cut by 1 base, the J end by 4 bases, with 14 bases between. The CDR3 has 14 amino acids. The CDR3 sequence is CSARGAQGLYEQYF. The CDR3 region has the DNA TGCAGTGCTAGAGGGGCACAGGGACTATACGAGCAGTACTTC.

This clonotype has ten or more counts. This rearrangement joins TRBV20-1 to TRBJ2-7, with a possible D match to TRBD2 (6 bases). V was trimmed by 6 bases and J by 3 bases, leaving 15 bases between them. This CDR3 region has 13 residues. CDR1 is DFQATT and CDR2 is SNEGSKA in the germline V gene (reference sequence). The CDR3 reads CSAAGGMGYEQYF. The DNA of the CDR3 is TGCAGTGCCGCCGGAGGGATGGGCTACGAGCAGTACTTC.

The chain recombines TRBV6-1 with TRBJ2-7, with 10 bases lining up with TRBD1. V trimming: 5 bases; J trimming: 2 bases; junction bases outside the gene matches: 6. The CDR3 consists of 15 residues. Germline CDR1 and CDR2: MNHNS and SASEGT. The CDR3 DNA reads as TGTGCCAGCAGTCGCCGGGACAGGGGAACCTACGAGCAGTACTTC. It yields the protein CASSRRDRGTYEQYF.

The CDR3 nucleotides read TGTGCCAGCAGCGGGCTAGCGGGGAGCCGCACCGGGGAGCTGTTTTTT. It yields the protein CASSGLAGSRTGELFF. The gene calls are TRBV9 and TRBJ2-2, with TRBD2 matching over 9 bases. Losses at the gene ends were 3 bases for V and 4 bases for J; bases not matched to a gene: 7. Germline V gives CDR1 SGDLS, CDR2 YYNGEE. The CDR3 is 16 amino acids.

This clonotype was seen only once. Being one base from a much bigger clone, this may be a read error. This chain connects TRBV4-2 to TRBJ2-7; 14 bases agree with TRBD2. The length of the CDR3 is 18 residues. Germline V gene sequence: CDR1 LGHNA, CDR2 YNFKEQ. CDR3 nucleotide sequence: TGTGCCAGCAGCCAAGGGGGACTAGCGGGAGATAACTCCTACGAGCAGTCCTTC. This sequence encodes CASSQGGLAGDNSYEQSF.

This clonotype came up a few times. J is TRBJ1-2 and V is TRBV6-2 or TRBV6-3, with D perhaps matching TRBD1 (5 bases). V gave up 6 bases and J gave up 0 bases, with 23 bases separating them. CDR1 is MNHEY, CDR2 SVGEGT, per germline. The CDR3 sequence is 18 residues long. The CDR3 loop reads CASSSLRAGPRANYGYTF. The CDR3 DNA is TGTGCCAGCAGCTCCCTCCGGGCAGGGCCCCGCGCTAACTATGGCTACACCTTC.

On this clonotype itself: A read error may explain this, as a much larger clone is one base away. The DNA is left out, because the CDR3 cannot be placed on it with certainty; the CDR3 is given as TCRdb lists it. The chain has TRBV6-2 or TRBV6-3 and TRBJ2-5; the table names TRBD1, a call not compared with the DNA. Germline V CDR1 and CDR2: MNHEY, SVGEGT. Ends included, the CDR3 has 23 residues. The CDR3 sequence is CASSSRRGQSTTKETQYFGPASF.

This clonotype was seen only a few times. The CDR3 DNA sequence: TGTGCCAGCAGTGACCCCGGGACACTTAGCAATCAGCCCCAGCATTTT. Protein: CASSDPGTLSNQPQHF. This chain joins TRBV6-1 and TRBJ1-5, with D perhaps matching TRBD1 (6 bases). Trimming took off 3 bases at V and 0 bases at J, with 12 bases between the two ends. Per the germline V gene, CDR1 is MNHNS and CDR2 is SASEGT. The CDR3 consists of 16 residues.

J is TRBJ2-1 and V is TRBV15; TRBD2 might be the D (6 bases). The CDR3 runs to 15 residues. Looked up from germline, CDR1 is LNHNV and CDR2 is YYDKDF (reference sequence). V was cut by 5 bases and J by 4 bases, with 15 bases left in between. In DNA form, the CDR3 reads TGTGCCACCAGCGGGAGAGCGGGTTCATACAATGAGCAGTTCTTC. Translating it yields CATSGRAGSYNEQFF.

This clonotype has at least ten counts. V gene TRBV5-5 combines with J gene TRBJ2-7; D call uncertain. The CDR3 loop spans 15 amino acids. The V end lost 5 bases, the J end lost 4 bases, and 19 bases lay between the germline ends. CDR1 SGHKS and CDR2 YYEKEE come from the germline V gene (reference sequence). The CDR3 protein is CASRVSATRLYEQYF. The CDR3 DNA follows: TGTGCCAGCAGGGTTTCGGCAACGAGGTTGTACGAGCAGTACTTC.

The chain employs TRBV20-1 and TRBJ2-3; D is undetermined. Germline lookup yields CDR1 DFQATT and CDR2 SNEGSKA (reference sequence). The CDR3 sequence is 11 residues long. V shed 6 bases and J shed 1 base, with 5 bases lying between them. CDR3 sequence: CSAEGTDTQYF. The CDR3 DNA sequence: TGCAGTGCGGAAGGCACAGATACGCAGTATTTT.

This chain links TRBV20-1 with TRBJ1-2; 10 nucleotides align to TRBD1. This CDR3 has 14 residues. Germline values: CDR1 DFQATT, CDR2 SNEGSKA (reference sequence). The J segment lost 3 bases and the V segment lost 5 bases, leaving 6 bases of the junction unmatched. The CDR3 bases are TGCAGTGCTCCTCCCGGACAGGGGGACTATGGCTACACCTTC. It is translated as CSAPPGQGDYGYTF.

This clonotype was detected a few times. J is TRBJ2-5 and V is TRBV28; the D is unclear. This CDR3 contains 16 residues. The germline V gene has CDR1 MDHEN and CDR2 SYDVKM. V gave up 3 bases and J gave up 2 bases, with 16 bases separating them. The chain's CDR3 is CASSFDPVDNQETQYF. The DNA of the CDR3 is TGTGCCAGCAGTTTTGATCCGGTCGACAATCAAGAGACCCAGTACTTC.

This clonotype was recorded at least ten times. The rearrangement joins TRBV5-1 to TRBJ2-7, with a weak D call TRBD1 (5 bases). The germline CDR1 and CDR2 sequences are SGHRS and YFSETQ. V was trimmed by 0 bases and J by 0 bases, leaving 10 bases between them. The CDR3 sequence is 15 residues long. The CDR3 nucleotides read TGCGCCAGCAGCTTGGATCAGGGAAGCTCCTACGAGCAGTACTTC. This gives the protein CASSLDQGSSYEQYF.

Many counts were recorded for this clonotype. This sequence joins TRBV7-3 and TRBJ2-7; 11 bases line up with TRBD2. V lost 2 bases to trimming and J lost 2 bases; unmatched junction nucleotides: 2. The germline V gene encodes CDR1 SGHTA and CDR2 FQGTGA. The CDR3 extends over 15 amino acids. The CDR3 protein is CASSLLAGGAYEQYF. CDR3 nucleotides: TGTGCCAGCAGCTTACTAGCGGGAGGAGCCTACGAGCAGTACTTC.

This chain's CDR3 is CASSLGARGLGIQYF. DNA for the CDR3: TGTGCCAGCAGTTTAGGGGCCAGAGGGCTGGGCATTCAGTACTTC. The chain joins TRBV27 to TRBJ2-4; D is perhaps TRBD1 or TRBD2 (5 bases each). The CDR3 runs 15 residues. Germline values: CDR1 MNHEY, CDR2 SMNVEV (reference sequence). V lost 2 bases to trimming and J lost 9 bases, with 17 bases between them.